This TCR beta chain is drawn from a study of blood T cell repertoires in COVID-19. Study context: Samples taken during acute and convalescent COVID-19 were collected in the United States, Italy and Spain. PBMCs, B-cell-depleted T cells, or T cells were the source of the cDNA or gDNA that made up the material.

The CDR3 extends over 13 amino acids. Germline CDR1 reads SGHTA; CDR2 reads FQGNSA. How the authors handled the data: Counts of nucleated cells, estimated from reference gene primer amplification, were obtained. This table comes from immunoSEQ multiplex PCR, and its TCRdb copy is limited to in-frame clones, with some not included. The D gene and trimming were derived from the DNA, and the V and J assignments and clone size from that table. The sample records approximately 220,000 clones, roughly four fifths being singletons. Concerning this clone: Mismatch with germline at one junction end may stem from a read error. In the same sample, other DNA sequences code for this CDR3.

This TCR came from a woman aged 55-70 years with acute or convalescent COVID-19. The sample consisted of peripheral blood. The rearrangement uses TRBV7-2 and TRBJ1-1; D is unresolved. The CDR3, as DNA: TGCGCCAGCAGCTTAGGCAGTAACACTGAAGCTTTCTTT. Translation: CASSLGSNTEAFF. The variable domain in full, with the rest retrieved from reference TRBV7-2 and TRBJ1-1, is GAGVSQSPSNKVTEKGKDVELRCDPISGHTALYWYRQSLGQGLEFLIYFQGNSAPDKSGLPSDRFSAERTGGSVSTLTIQRTQQEDSAVYLCASSLGSNTEAFFGQGTRLTVV.